The 26 T cell receptor beta chains below all came from one sample that was sequenced in a study of T cell responses to AZD1222 COVID-19 vaccine. TCRdb's copy holds only in-frame clones and misses some; the assay was immunoSEQ multiplex PCR. The table records 70,000 to 95,000 clones, roughly 91% of them present only once. Sequencing was performed on peripheral blood, taken on day 0 of MenACWY control vaccination. The source of these receptors is an adult in good health.

The chain links TRBV18 to TRBJ1-2; weak D call: TRBD1 (5 bases). The CDR3 sequence is 15 residues long. Trimming removed 1 base from V and 6 bases from J, with 15 bases in between. The germline V gene has CDR1 KGHSH and CDR2 LQKENI. CDR3 sequence: CASSPQRGGEDGYTF. The CDR3 DNA sequence: TGTGCCAGCTCACCACAGAGGGGCGGGGAGGATGGCTACACCTTC.

The chain uses TRBV2 and TRBJ1-1, with D uncertain. Trimming took off 3 bases at V and 0 bases at J, with 14 bases between the two ends. CDR3 length: 16 amino acids. Germline V CDR1 and CDR2: SNHLY, FYNNEI. The CDR3 region is CASSEWQNDLNTEAFF. The CDR3 DNA sequence: TGTGCCAGCAGTGAGTGGCAGAATGATTTGAACACTGAAGCTTTCTTT.

V and J are TRBV7-8 and TRBJ1-5; TRBD1 might be the D (5 bases). The CDR3 spans 18 residues. CDR1 and CDR2 (germline): SGHVS, FQNEAQ. Deletions cut 1 base from V and 0 bases from J, with 16 bases between. The CDR3 nucleotides are TGTGCCAGCAGCTTAGAGACGATAGACAGTTATAGCAATCAGCCCCAGCATTTT. Encoded protein: CASSLETIDSYSNQPQHF. Variable domain in full (rest from reference TRBV7-8 and TRBJ1-5): GAGVSQSPRYKVAKRGQDVALRCDPISGHVSLFWYQQALGQGPEFLTYFQNEAQLDKSGLPSDRFFAERPEGSVSTLKIQRTQQEDSAVYLCASSLETIDSYSNQPQHFGDGTRLSIL.

This chain links TRBV19 with TRBJ1-6, with TRBD1 identical over 7 bases. The length of the CDR3 is 15 residues. Trimming at V came to 8 bases and at J to 5 bases, leaving 9 bases not matched to a gene. Germline assignment: CDR1 LNHDA and CDR2 SQIVND (reference sequence). CDR3 loop: CASHKTDRDNSPLHF. In DNA, the CDR3 is TGTGCCAGTCACAAGACCGACAGGGATAATTCACCCCTCCACTTT.

This clone was picked up one time. This rearrangement joins TRBV13 to TRBJ1-1; 10 bases are shared with TRBD1. The CDR3 is made up of 17 amino acids. Germline CDR1 is PRHDT and CDR2 is FYEKMQ (reference sequence). V dropped 5 bases and J dropped 0; count of bases not matched to a gene: 9. The CDR3, as DNA: TGTGCCAGCAGCAGAAGGGACAGGGGTTTAGTGAACACTGAAGCTTTCTTT. It codes for CASSRRDRGLVNTEAFF.

The genes are TRBV28 and TRBJ1-4; tentatively, D is TRBD1 (5 bases). The CDR3 is made up of 13 amino acids. Germline CDR1 MDHEN, CDR2 SYDVKM. V lost 3 bases and J 7 bases, leaving 9 bases between the germline ends. The DNA of the CDR3 is TGTGCCAGCAGTTTCGTGGGGCCTGAAAAACTGTTTTTT. The encoded protein is CASSFVGPEKLFF.

V and J are TRBV5-1 and TRBJ2-2; D possibly corresponds to TRBD2 (5 bases). Between the trimmed V and J ends, which lost 1 base and 0 bases, there was a span of 7 bases. The CDR3 totals 15 residues. The germline V gene encodes CDR1 SGHRS and CDR2 YFSETQ. The CDR3 sequence: CASSLWTPNTGELFF. The CDR3 DNA reads as TGCGCCAGCAGCTTGTGGACTCCGAACACCGGGGAGCTGTTTTTT.

This chain joins TRBV10-3 and TRBJ1-6; 8 positions match TRBD1. The CDR3 extends over 16 amino acids. V trimming: 3 bases; J trimming: 7 bases; junction bases outside the gene matches: 8. The germline gives CDR1 ENHRY, CDR2 SYGVKD. The CDR3 bases are TGTGCCATCAGTGAAGGCACGGGACAGGCAAATTCACCCCTCCACTTT. Translation: CAISEGTGQANSPLHF.

The chain uses TRBV10-3 and TRBJ2-2; TRBD1 agrees at 9 bases. The CDR3 runs to 14 residues. Per the germline V gene, CDR1 is ENHRY and CDR2 is SYGVKD. After removal of 10 bases from V and 0 bases from J, the junction contained 3 bases not matched to a gene. The CDR3 DNA reads TGTGCCACCACAGGGGGCGCGAACACCGGGGAGCTGTTTTTT. Encoded protein: CATTGGANTGELFF.

The V and J genes are TRBV9 and TRBJ1-5; 9 bases are shared with TRBD1. After removal of 4 bases from V and 7 bases from J, the junction contained 6 bases not matched to a gene. CDR1 is SGDLS and CDR2 is YYNGEE in the germline V gene. CDR3 length equals 14 residues. CDR3 sequence: CASSPGTGKQPQHF. CDR3 DNA: TGTGCCAGCAGCCCCGGGACAGGGAAACAGCCCCAGCATTTT.

The CDR3: CASSMRGHQPQHF. In nucleotides, the CDR3 is TGTGCCAGTAGTATGCGGGGGCACCAGCCCCAGCATTTT. The J gene is TRBJ1-5, the V gene TRBV19, with D possibly matching TRBD1 (6 bases). This CDR3 is 13 amino acids long. With 3 bases removed from V and 7 bases from J, the gap between germline ends came to 10 bases. Germline CDR1 and CDR2: LNHDA and SQIVND (reference sequence).

The chain recombines TRBV18 with TRBJ1-6; TRBD1 matches 7 bases. This CDR3 contains 17 residues. V was pared by 3 bases and J by 8 bases, with 13 bases of the junction left unmatched. Germline lookup yields CDR1 KGHSH and CDR2 LQKENI. The CDR3 region is CASSPPNRGQIYSPLHF. Written as DNA, the CDR3 is TGTGCCAGCTCACCGCCAAACAGGGGCCAGATTTATTCACCCCTCCACTTT.

The J gene is TRBJ2-7, the V gene TRBV7-2; the match to TRBD2 covers 11 bases. This CDR3 spans 15 amino acids. The V gene's germline CDR1 is SGHTA and CDR2 FQGNSA. V was pared by 4 bases and J by 3 bases, with 5 bases of the junction left unmatched. This CDR3 reads CASSSTSGGYYEQYF. CDR3 in DNA: TGTGCCAGCAGCTCAACTAGCGGGGGATACTACGAGCAGTACTTC.

The rearrangement joins TRBV27 to TRBJ2-1; 10 bases are a match to TRBD2. Germline-derived CDR1 and CDR2 are MNHEY and SMNVEV (reference sequence). This CDR3 has 15 residues. Unmatched junction bases numbered 6, after V lost 6 bases and J lost 4 bases. The CDR3 loop reads CASSHGTSVYNEQFF. CDR3 in DNA: TGTGCCAGCAGCCACGGGACTAGCGTATACAATGAGCAGTTCTTC.

The chain uses TRBV7-9 and TRBJ1-1, with 7 bases matching TRBD1. Germline CDR1 SEHNR, CDR2 FQNEAQ (reference sequence). The CDR3 is 15 amino acids. V shed 3 bases, J shed 5 bases, and the junction held 9 bases outside the gene matches. The CDR3 reads CASSFPRQGGTEAFF. CDR3 nucleotide sequence: TGTGCCAGCAGCTTTCCTAGACAGGGTGGTACTGAAGCTTTCTTT.

The chain is built from TRBV23-1 and TRBJ1-4; 9 bases are shared with TRBD1. TRBV23-1 is treated as an ORF (open reading frame) with a function not yet certain. The V segment lost 7 bases and the J segment 8 bases; nucleotides outside the gene matches: 8. This CDR3 region has 14 residues. The CDR3 DNA reads as TGCGCCAGCAACATCCCGGACAGGGGCGAAAAACTGTTTTTT. Translation gives CASNIPDRGEKLFF.

CDR3 protein: CASSLGGRAYEQYF. DNA of the CDR3: TGTGCCAGCAGCTTAGGCGGCAGAGCCTACGAGCAGTACTTC. The rearrangement uses TRBV5-5 and TRBJ2-7; D uncertain. Germline loops: CDR1 SGHKS, CDR2 YYEKEE (reference sequence). V gave up 2 bases and J gave up 2 bases, with 11 bases separating them. The CDR3 has 14 residues.

The J gene is TRBJ1-1, the V gene TRBV6-5; D may be TRBD1 (5 bases). Germline-derived CDR1 and CDR2 are MNHEY and SVGAGI. The CDR3 extends over 15 amino acids. V gave up 0 bases and J gave up 2 bases, with 10 bases separating them. CDR3 region: CASSYSPDTNTEAFF. The CDR3 region has the DNA TGTGCCAGCAGTTACTCGCCGGACACCAACACTGAAGCTTTCTTT.

This chain uses TRBV29-1 with TRBJ2-3, with 9 bases aligning to TRBD1. Trimming cost V 6 bases and J 6 bases; bases outside gene matches: 7. Per the germline V gene, CDR1 is SQVTM and CDR2 is ANQGSEA. The length of the CDR3 is 13 residues. This CDR3 reads CSVLQGAGDTQYF. The CDR3 coding sequence is TGCAGCGTACTACAGGGGGCTGGGGATACGCAGTATTTT.

The chain has TRBV18 and TRBJ2-5; D not certain. V was pared by 2 bases and J by 5 bases, with 9 bases between. Per the germline V gene, CDR1 is KGHSH and CDR2 is LQKENI. The CDR3 loop spans 13 amino acids. The CDR3 spells CASSPRHSETQYF. CDR3 DNA: TGTGCCAGCTCACCAAGGCACTCGGAGACCCAGTACTTC.

The rearrangement links TRBV24-1 to TRBJ2-1, with D perhaps matching TRBD2 (6 bases). Germline V gene sequence: CDR1 KGHDR, CDR2 SFDVKD. Trimming shortened V by 4 bases and J by 5 bases, and 14 bases separated the two germline ends. This CDR3 is 15 amino acids long. CDR3 DNA: TGTGCCACCAGTGACGCGACTAGGCAAGACAATGAGCAGTTCTTC. Its translation is CATSDATRQDNEQFF.

The chain carries TRBV4-1 and TRBJ2-7; 10 bases match TRBD2. The junction had 6 bases not matched to a gene; V was cut back by 4 bases and J by 6 bases. The length of the CDR3 is 14 residues. In germline, CDR1 is MGHRA, CDR2 YSYEKL. The CDR3 DNA follows: TGCGCCAGCAGCCTTGGACTAGCGGTTAGCGAGCAGTACTTC. Translation: CASSLGLAVSEQYF.

The chain combines TRBV11-2 with TRBJ2-2, with D possibly being TRBD2 (6 bases). This CDR3 has 15 amino acids. Germline V CDR1 and CDR2: SGHAT, FQNNGV. Trimming shortened V by 5 bases and J by 3 bases, and 13 bases separated the two germline ends. The CDR3 reads CASSANTGDTGELFF. The CDR3 DNA reads as TGTGCCAGCAGCGCAAACACGGGAGACACCGGGGAGCTGTTTTTT.

This clone was counted once. V is TRBV6-2 or TRBV6-3 and J is TRBJ1-4, with no clear D. CDR3 size: 14 residues. V was clipped by 6 bases and J by 2 bases, with 10 bases between them. Germline-derived CDR1 and CDR2 are MNHEY and SVGEGT. Here the CDR3 reads CASSLRQTNEKLFF. CDR3 bases: TGTGCCAGCAGCCTGCGGCAGACTAATGAAAAACTGTTTTTT.

The chain couples TRBV9 to TRBJ2-1; TRBD2 matches 8 bases. Per the germline V gene, CDR1 is SGDLS and CDR2 is YYNGEE. This CDR3 spans 15 amino acids. The V segment lost 2 bases and the J segment 7 bases; nucleotides outside the gene matches: 8. This chain's CDR3 is CASSVERGSQNEQFF. Written as DNA, the CDR3 is TGTGCCAGCAGCGTGGAGCGGGGGAGCCAAAATGAGCAGTTCTTC.

The J gene is TRBJ2-1, the V gene TRBV2, with 13 bases matching TRBD2. The CDR3 consists of 15 residues. Trimming at V came to 6 bases and at J to 2 bases, leaving 1 base not matched to a gene. Germline V gene data show CDR1 as SNHLY and CDR2 as FYNNEI. The CDR3 DNA is TGTGCCAGCAGCGGACTAGCGGGGGCCTACAATGAGCAGTTCTTC. Translated, it gives CASSGLAGAYNEQFF.